This is a list of T cell receptor beta chains from one sample in a study of tumor-infiltrating lymphocytes in localized non-small cell lung cancer. Using immunoSEQ multiplex PCR, the repertoire was profiled, and TCRdb retains in-frame clones only, with some absent. The table shows over 10,000 clones, with roughly 85% occurring only once. Sequenced sample: uninvolved lung tissue not adjacent to the tumor. The receptors originated from a human donor with non-small cell lung cancer. The CDR3 runs from the conserved cysteine through the conserved F or W. D genes are given only for firm matches. Clone size is not always given. Where it is, it says once, few, many or a class for expanded clones.

V	J	size	D	DNA	CDR3
TRBV4-1	TRBJ1-4	NA	TRBD1	TGCGCCAGCAGCCAAGACTCGCGACAGGGTACTGACACAACTAATGAAAAACTGTTTTTT	CASSQDSRQGTDTTNEKLFF
TRBV6-5	TRBJ1-3	NA	NA	TGTGCCAGCAGTGGTAGGAGTTGGCCTGGAAACACCATATATTTT	CASSGRSWPGNTIYF
TRBV6-1	TRBJ2-5	NA	NA	TGTGCCAGCAGTGAACCGGGACTCAACCAAGAGACCCAGTACTTC	CASSEPGLNQETQYF
TRBV14	TRBJ2-3	NA	TRBD2	TGTGCCAGCAGCCCACGACTAGCGGGGGCAGATACGCAGTATTTT	CASSPRLAGADTQYF
TRBV7-2	TRBJ2-2	NA	NA	TGTGCCAGCAGCCCCACGTACAGGACGAGCACCGGGGAGCTGTTTTTT	CASSPTYRTSTGELFF
TRBV9	TRBJ1-5	medium-sized	TRBD1	TGTGCCAGCAGCGCTACAACAGGGGGATATCAGCCCCAGCATTTT	CASSATTGGYQPQHF
TRBV15	TRBJ1-3	NA	NA	TGTGCCACCAGCAGAGACTCAGGGCTGGACACCATATATTTT	CATSRDSGLDTIYF
TRBV4-3	TRBJ2-3	NA	NA	TGCGCCAGCAGCCAAGGGGGGGCGCGGGGGCGCACAGATACGCAGTATTTT	CASSQGGARGRTDTQYF
TRBV5-4	TRBJ2-3	NA	TRBD2	TGTGCCAGCAGCTTCGAACTAGCGGTCACAGATACGCAGTATTTT	CASSFELAVTDTQYF
TRBV2	TRBJ1-2	NA	NA	TGTGCCAGCAGTCAATGGGCGATAGCTAACTATGGCTACACCTTC	CASSQWAIANYGYTF
TRBV5-4	TRBJ1-1	NA	NA	TGTGCCAGCCGAAAAGAACAGAGTAACACTGAAGCTTTCTTT	CASRKEQSNTEAFF
TRBV7-2	TRBJ1-5	NA	TRBD1	TGTGCCAGCAGCCTTGACAGGGGGAATCAGCCCCAGCATTTT	CASSLDRGNQPQHF
TRBV7-8	TRBJ2-3	NA	NA	TGTGCCAGCAGGCAACAGCCCACAGATACGCAGTATTTT	CASRQQPTDTQYF
TRBV7-8	TRBJ2-3	NA	TRBD1	TGTGCCAGCAGCGTGGACAGGGGTCCAGATACGCAGTATTTT	CASSVDRGPDTQYF
TRBV7-6	TRBJ2-3	NA	NA	TGTGCCAGCAGCTTAGCGGGATGGGGCACCAGCACAGATACGCAGTATTTT	CASSLAGWGTSTDTQYF
TRBV5-1	TRBJ2-3	NA	NA	TGCGCCAGCAGCTTGTCGGGACCCCCAGATACGCAGTATTTT	CASSLSGPPDTQYF
TRBV6-6	TRBJ1-2	NA	NA	TGTGCCAGCAGTTACCTCAGGGGTCCGGGGGGCTACACCTTC	CASSYLRGPGGYTF
TRBV10-3	TRBJ1-3	NA	TRBD1	TGTGCCATCAGTGAGACAGGGGTCGGAGACACCATATATTTT	CAISETGVGDTIYF
TRBV11-3	TRBJ2-2	NA	NA	TGTGCCAGCAGCTCGCTAGGATGGGAGCTGTTTTTT	CASSSLGWELFF
TRBV5-1	TRBJ2-5	NA	NA	TGCGCCAGCAGCGTCACAGGGCTGGAGACCCAGTACTTC	CASSVTGLETQYF
TRBV7-6	TRBJ1-4	NA	NA	TGTGCCAGCCGTCGCCAGCATAATGAAAAACTGTTTTTT	CASRRQHNEKLFF
TRBV6-6	TRBJ2-1	once	TRBD2	TGTGCCAGCAGTTTGACTAGCGGGGGGACGAATGAGCAGTTCTTC	CASSLTSGGTNEQFF
TRBV2	TRBJ2-7	NA	TRBD2	TGTGCCAGCAATAAGCGGGAGGAGGGGGAGCAGTACTTC	CASNKREEGEQYF
TRBV10-3	TRBJ2-3	NA	TRBD2	TGTGCCATCAGACCCGGGACTAGCGGTAGCACAGATACGCAGTATTTT	CAIRPGTSGSTDTQYF
TRBV15	TRBJ1-2	NA	TRBD1	TGTGCCACCAGCGGTTCCCGGGACAGGGCCTATGGCTACACCTTC	CATSGSRDRAYGYTF
TRBV15	TRBJ1-4	NA	TRBD1	TGTGCCACCAGCAGGACCGGGACAGATAATGAAAAACTGTTTTTT	CATSRTGTDNEKLFF
TRBV6-1	TRBJ2-1	few	NA	TGTGCCAGCAGTGAAGCGCTCTTAGGCGGAGCGTACGGCAATGAGCAGTTCTTC	CASSEALLGGAYGNEQFF
TRBV19	TRBJ1-1	NA	TRBD1	TGTGCCAGTAGTATAGTACAGGGGATCACTGAAGCTTTCTTT	CASSIVQGITEAFF
TRBV6-5	TRBJ1-2	NA	NA	TGTGCCAGCAGTTTGGCCTACGGGTATGGCTACACCTTC	CASSLAYGYGYTF
TRBV9	TRBJ1-1	NA	NA	TGTGCCAGCAGCGACGGGGACGCCCAGTCGCGTGAAGCTTTCTTT	CASSDGDAQSREAFF
TRBV4-1	TRBJ2-1	NA	NA	TGCGCCAGCAGCCAAGTCAACCTCGTCTCCTACAATGAGCAGTTCTTC	CASSQVNLVSYNEQFF
TRBV10-1	TRBJ1-1	NA	NA	TGCGCCAGCAGTAGGCAGGGGATGAACACTGAAGCTTTCTTT	CASSRQGMNTEAFF
TRBV6-1	TRBJ1-6	NA	NA	TGTGCCAGCAGTGAAATTCCAGGCGGGGATAATTCACCCCTCCACTTT	CASSEIPGGDNSPLHF
TRBV30	TRBJ1-6	NA	NA	TGTGCCTGGAGTTCCGGGACCGCCGATTCACCCCTCCACTTT	CAWSSGTADSPLHF
TRBV7-6	TRBJ2-5	NA	NA	TGTGCCAGCAGCCTCAGAGGAGAGACCCAGTACTTC	CASSLRGETQYF
TRBV5-1	TRBJ2-5	once	NA	TGCGCCAGCAGCTTGGGGGGCCCAGAGACCCAGTACTTC	CASSLGGPETQYF
TRBV2	TRBJ1-1	NA	NA	TGTGCCAGCAGTGAATGGGGAACTGAAGCTTTCTTT	CASSEWGTEAFF
TRBV18	TRBJ1-5	NA	NA	TGTGCCAGCTCACCAGGGTTGATGCAGCCCCAGCATTTT	CASSPGLMQPQHF
TRBV30	TRBJ2-7	NA	TRBD1	TGTGCCTGGCAGGCAGGACAGGGATCGGACGAGCAGTACTTC	CAWQAGQGSDEQYF
TRBV30	TRBJ2-2	few	NA	TGTGCCTGGATGTCCGGGACGGCTACGATTTCCGGGGAGCTGTTTTTT	CAWMSGTATISGELFF
TRBV25-1	TRBJ2-1	NA	TRBD2	TGTGCCAGCAGTGAACCTGGACTAGGCTCCTACAATGAGCAGTTCTTC	CASSEPGLGSYNEQFF
TRBV19	TRBJ2-7	NA	TRBD1	TGTGCCAGTAGTATAGTAGGGGAACAGGGGGACGTGTACTCCTACGAGCAGTACTTC	CASSIVGEQGDVYSYEQYF
TRBV4-2	TRBJ2-1	NA	TRBD2	TGTGCCAGCAGCCAAGTAGGAGCGGGGGGATACAATGAGCAGTTCTTC	CASSQVGAGGYNEQFF
TRBV19	TRBJ1-5	NA	NA	TGTGCCAGTAGTAACCCCCGTCACGACGGGAACAATCAGCCCCAGCATTTT	CASSNPRHDGNNQPQHF
TRBV10-1	TRBJ2-5	NA	TRBD2	TGCGCCAGCAGTGAGACTAGCGGGGTCCAAGAGACCCAGTACTTC	CASSETSGVQETQYF